This T cell receptor beta chain originates from a study of graft-versus-host responses after intestinal transplantation (dated by TCRdb to the early 2020s). Turning to the overall study: The transplants that recipients received were multivisceral, liver-intestinal, or isolated intestinal. Every recipient was given anti-thymocyte globulin induction, followed by approximately 3 years of maintenance tacrolimus and steroids. Graft-versus-host and host-versus-graft alloreactive T cell clones were tracked in the graft, circulation and bone marrow after intestinal transplantation using bulk TCR-beta CDR3 sequencing. To identify alloreactive clones, pre-transplant mixed lymphocyte reaction products were sequenced and then compared with unstimulated pre-transplant donor and recipient T cells. A cohort of 20 to 25 intestinal transplant recipients, including one retransplant, was enrolled, and a few patients lacking pretransplant specimens were excluded. Donor T cell macrochimerism was defined as a peak of at least 4% donor T cells among recipient peripheral blood mononuclear cells. Instead of going to the commercial service, samples from a few later patients were sequenced in-house on an Illumina MiSeq and processed with MiXCR. The paper's findings and limits, for the study overall: Conclusions were limited by the relatively low number and heterogeneity of intestinal transplant patients. Early after transplant, peak levels of circulating GvH clones were associated with declines in HvG clones. GvH clones were detected in recipient bone marrow, and some appeared earlier in ileal mucosa or blood, consistent with an intestinal mucosal origin. In patients with donor T cell macrochimerism, the allografts had high GvH to HvG T cell clonal ratios.

As for this clone: Its antigen is unknown. Nothing much larger sits one base from this clone, and base qualities are not available.

The library came from the immunoSEQ multiplex PCR assay. In most patients, genomic DNA was isolated using the Qiagen DNeasy Blood and Tissue Kit and sent frozen to Adaptive Biotechnologies for TCR sequencing. For most patients, genomic DNA was subjected to high-throughput TCR-beta CDR3 sequencing by Adaptive Biotechnologies. The published analysis was carried out like this. TCR sequencing data for around 19 patients were retrieved from Adaptive's ImmunoSEQ software; a few other patients were processed with MiXCR and VDJtools. To correct CD4 versus CD8 sorting errors, sequences present in both subsets at a frequency ratio below 5:1 were removed. CDR3 nucleotide sequences shared between donor and recipient were removed because the origin of such sequences could not be assigned. To be classed as alloreactive, a clone needed at least 2-fold expansion over unstimulated cells and a minimum CFSE-low frequency of 0.002% (template counts) or 0.001% (read counts). Clones were considered mappable if detected in sequenced pre-transplant spleen, lymph node, or MLR CFSE-low populations of the donor or recipient. The cumulative frequency of alloreactive clones was calculated as a percentage of all sequences, weighted by copy number. Entries here come from immuneACCESS through TCRdb and include only in-frame sequences with V and J called. Some clones fail to appear in such tables; in the studies checked, an unresolved V gene covers under half of the shortfall, and the cause of the remainder is unknown. That table supplies the V and J calls and clone size; D and trimming were determined from the DNA. The sample records more than 100,000 clones, over 85% of which are singletons. The top ten hold around 0.12% of the sample.

From the cysteine through the phenylalanine, the CDR3 covers 16 amino acids. The CDR3 DNA has 48 bases and is translated from base 1. Here V drops 4 bases and J drops 6 bases, and the junction holds 13 bases not matched to any gene. The germline V gene sets CDR1 to SGHRS and CDR2 to YFSETQ. What this sample's time point label stands for: cells obtained before transplantation from donor or recipient. CD3+CD4+ and CD3+CD8+ populations were FACS-sorted from unstimulated pre-transplant donor and recipient cells taken from spleen or lymph nodes. The sequence derives from a human donor who received an intestinal transplant. Sequencing was performed on unstimulated CD4+ T cells sorted from spleen or lymph node cells, taken before intestinal transplant. The chain employs TRBV5-1 and TRBJ1-2; 9 central bases correspond to TRBD1. The DNA is as follows: TGCGCCAGCAGCCCGACCGGGACAGGGAAGATGAATGGCTACACCTTC. The resulting protein is CASSPTGTGKMNGYTF.